These T cell receptor beta chains were read from a single sample in a study of monozygotic twins with cystic fibrosis. Data came from immunoSEQ multiplex PCR; TCRdb stores just in-frame clones and leaves some out. The sample yields tens of thousands of clones, about nine tenths seen once. Source material: blood. The receptors were sampled from a boy younger than 10 with cystic fibrosis. CDR3s include the opening cysteine and the closing phenylalanine or tryptophan. The order of the fields is V gene, J gene, CDR3 protein.

v_call: TRBV6-5; j_call: TRBJ2-3; cdr3_aa: CASTNDGVTQYF
v_call: TRBV6-6; j_call: TRBJ2-1; cdr3_aa: CASSAGDRGSMNEQFF
v_call: TRBV11-2; j_call: TRBJ1-5; cdr3_aa: CASSLATGQPQHF
v_call: TRBV14; j_call: TRBJ2-7; cdr3_aa: CASSRTGTGPYEQYF
v_call: TRBV9; j_call: TRBJ1-2; cdr3_aa: CASSPRGGSNGYTF
v_call: TRBV18; j_call: TRBJ1-4; cdr3_aa: CASSGNRDSEKLFF
v_call: TRBV6-5; j_call: TRBJ1-4; cdr3_aa: CASSYSAGTGSEKLFF
v_call: TRBV6-5; j_call: TRBJ2-7; cdr3_aa: CASSTAAISDYEQYF
v_call: TRBV5-6; j_call: TRBJ1-2; cdr3_aa: CASSSSVWTGRAVYGYTF
v_call: TRBV7-9; j_call: TRBJ1-4; cdr3_aa: CASSIGQDNEKLFF
v_call: TRBV19; j_call: TRBJ1-6; cdr3_aa: CASSILQGQGNSPLHF
v_call: TRBV18; j_call: TRBJ2-5; cdr3_aa: CASSPRVGDYGSETQYF
v_call: TRBV9; j_call: TRBJ2-3; cdr3_aa: CASSPYNLYGTQYF
v_call: TRBV9; j_call: TRBJ2-3; cdr3_aa: CASSVEADTQYF